This TCR beta chain was identified in a study of T cell responses to AZD1222 COVID-19 vaccine. Study-wide results and limits: Per reports, nearly half of all spike-specific TCRs target regions that are unmutated in variants. Regions 160-218 and 743-854 held dominance among vaccine-associated CD4 TCRs, which spanned spike.

Produced via immunoSEQ multiplex PCR; TCRdb's table is partial and in-frame only. The sample carries about 120,000 clones, roughly 86% recorded once. Trimming removed 0 bases at V and 12 bases at J, with 16 bases between. The length of the CDR3 is 14 residues. Germline V gene sequence: CDR1 SGHRS, CDR2 YFSETQ. About this clone itself: Its antigen is unidentified.

Second doses were pooled across both intervals (about 4 or about 12 weeks). This specimen was peripheral blood, taken 28 days after the second AZD1222 dose. The sequence came from an adult who received the AZD1222 COVID-19 vaccine. The chain links TRBV5-1 to TRBJ2-4; tentatively, D is TRBD1 (5 bases). CDR3 nucleotides: TGCGCCAGCAGCTTGGAGGGGCTCATCTCGGATCAGTACTTC. Encoded protein: CASSLEGLISDQYF.